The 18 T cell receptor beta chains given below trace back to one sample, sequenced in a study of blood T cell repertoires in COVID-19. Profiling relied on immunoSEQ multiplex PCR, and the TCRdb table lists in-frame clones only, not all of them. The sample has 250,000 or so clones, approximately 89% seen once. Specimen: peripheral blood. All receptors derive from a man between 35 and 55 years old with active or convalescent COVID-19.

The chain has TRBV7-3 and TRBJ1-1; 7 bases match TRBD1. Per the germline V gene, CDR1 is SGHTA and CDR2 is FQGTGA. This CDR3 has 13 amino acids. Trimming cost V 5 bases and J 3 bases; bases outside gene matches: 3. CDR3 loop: CASSMQGDTEAFF. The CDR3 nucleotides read TGTGCCAGCAGCATGCAGGGGGACACTGAAGCTTTCTTT.

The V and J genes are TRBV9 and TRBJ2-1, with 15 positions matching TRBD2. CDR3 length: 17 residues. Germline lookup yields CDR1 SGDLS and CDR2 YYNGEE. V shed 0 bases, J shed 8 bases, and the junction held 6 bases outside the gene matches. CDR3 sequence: CASSVEPGLAGGDEQFF. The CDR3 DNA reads TGTGCCAGCAGCGTAGAACCGGGACTAGCGGGAGGAGATGAGCAGTTCTTC.

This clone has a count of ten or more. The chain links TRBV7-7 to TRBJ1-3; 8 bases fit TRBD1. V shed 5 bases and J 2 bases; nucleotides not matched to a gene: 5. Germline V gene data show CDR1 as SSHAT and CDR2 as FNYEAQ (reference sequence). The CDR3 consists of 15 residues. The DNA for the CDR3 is TGTGCCAGCAGCGCGGACAGGGCGGCTGGAAACACCATATATTTT. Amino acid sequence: CASSADRAAGNTIYF.

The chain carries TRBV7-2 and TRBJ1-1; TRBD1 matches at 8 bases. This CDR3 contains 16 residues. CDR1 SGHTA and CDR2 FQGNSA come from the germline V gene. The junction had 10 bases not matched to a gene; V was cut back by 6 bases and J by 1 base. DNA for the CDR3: TGTGCCAGCAGTTTGGACAGGGACAAACCGAACACTGAAGCTTTCTTT. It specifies CASSLDRDKPNTEAFF.

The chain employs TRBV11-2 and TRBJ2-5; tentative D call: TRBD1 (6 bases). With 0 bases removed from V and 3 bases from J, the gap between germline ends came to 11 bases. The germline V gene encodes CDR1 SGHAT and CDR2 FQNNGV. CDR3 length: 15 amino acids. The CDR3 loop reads CASSLEGARKETQYF. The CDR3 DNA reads TGTGCCAGCAGCTTAGAGGGGGCGAGGAAAGAGACCCAGTACTTC.

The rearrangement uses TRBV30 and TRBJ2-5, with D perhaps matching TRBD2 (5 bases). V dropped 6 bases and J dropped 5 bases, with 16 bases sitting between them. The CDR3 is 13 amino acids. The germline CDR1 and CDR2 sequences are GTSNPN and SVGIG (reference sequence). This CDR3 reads CACSAGGPETQYF. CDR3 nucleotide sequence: TGTGCCTGTAGCGCTGGCGGGCCTGAGACCCAGTACTTC.

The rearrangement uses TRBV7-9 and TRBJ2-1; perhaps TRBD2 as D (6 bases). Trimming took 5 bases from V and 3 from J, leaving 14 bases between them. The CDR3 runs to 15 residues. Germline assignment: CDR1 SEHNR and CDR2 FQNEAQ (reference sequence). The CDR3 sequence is CASSPLSGRYNEQFF. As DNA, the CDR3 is TGTGCCAGCAGCCCTCTCAGCGGGCGCTACAATGAGCAGTTCTTC.

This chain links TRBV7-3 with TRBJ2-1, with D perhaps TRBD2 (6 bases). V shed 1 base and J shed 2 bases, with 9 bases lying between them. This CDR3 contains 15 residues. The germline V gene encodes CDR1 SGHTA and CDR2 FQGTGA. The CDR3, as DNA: TGTGCCAGCAGCTTAAGCGGGACCCCCTACAATGAGCAGTTCTTC. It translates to CASSLSGTPYNEQFF.

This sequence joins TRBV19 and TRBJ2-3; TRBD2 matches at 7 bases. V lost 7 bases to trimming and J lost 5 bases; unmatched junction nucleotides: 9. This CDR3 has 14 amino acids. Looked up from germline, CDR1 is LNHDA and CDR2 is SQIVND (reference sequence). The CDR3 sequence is CASTESGAEDTQYF. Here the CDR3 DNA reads TGTGCCAGTACCGAGAGCGGGGCGGAAGATACGCAGTATTTT. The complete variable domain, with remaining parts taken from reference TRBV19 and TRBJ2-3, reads DGGITQSPKYLFRKEGQNVTLSCEQNLNHDAMYWYRQDPGQGLRLIYYSQIVNDFQKGDIAEGYSVSREKKESFPLTVTSAQKNPTAFYLCASTESGAEDTQYFGPGTRLTVL.

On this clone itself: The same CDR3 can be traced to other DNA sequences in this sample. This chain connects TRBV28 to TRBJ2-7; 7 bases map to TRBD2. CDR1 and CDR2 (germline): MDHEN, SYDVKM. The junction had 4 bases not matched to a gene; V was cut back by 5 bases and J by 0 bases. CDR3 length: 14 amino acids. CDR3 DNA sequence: TGTGCCAGCAGTAGGGGAGGGAGCTCCTACGAGCAGTACTTC. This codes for CASSRGGSSYEQYF.

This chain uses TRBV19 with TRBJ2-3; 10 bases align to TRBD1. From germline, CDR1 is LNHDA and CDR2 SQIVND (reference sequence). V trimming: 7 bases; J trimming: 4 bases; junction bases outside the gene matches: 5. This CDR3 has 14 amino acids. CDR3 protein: CASKETGGPDTQYF. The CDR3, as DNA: TGTGCCAGTAAGGAGACAGGGGGCCCAGATACGCAGTATTTT.

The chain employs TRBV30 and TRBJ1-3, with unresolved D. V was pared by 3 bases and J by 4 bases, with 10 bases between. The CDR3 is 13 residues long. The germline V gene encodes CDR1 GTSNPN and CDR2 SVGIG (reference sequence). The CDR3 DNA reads TGTGCCTGGAGAGGAGCCGCGGGAAACACCATATATTTT. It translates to CAWRGAAGNTIYF.

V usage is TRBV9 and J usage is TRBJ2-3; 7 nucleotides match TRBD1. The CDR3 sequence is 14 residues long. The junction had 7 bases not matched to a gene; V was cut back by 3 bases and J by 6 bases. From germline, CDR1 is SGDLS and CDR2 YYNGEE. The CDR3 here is CASSDTDRLDTQYF. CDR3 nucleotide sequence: TGTGCCAGCAGCGACACGGACAGGTTGGATACGCAGTATTTT.

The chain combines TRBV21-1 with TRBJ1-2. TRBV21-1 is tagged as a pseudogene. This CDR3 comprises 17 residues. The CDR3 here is CASSKGKLTHRNYGYTF. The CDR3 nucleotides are TGTGCCAGCAGCAAAGGCAAACTGACTCATAGGAACTATGGCTACACCTTC.

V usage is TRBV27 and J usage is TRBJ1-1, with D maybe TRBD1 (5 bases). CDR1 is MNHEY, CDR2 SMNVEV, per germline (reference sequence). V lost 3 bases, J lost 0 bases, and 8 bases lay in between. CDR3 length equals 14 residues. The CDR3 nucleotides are TGTGCCAGCAGTTTTGGGGGGGTGAACACTGAAGCTTTCTTT. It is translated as CASSFGGVNTEAFF.

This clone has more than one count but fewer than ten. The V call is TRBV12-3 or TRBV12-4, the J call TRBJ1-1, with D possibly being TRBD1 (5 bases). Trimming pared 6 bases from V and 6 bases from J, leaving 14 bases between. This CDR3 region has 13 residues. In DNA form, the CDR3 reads TGTGCCAGCAGGGGGGGGTCCCGGGCTGAAGCTTTCTTT. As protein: CASRGGSRAEAFF.

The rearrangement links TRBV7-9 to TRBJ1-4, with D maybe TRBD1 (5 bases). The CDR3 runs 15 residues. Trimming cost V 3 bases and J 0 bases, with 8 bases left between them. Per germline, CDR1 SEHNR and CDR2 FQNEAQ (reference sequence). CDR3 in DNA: TGTGCCAGCAGCTTGGGGCAAACAACTAATGAAAAACTGTTTTTT. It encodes CASSLGQTTNEKLFF.

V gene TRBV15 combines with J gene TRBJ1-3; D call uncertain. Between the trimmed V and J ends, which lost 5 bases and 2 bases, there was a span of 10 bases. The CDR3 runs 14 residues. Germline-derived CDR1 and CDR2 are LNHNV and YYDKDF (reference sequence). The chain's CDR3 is CATSGNRPGNTIYF. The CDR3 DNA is TGTGCCACCAGCGGAAACAGACCTGGAAACACCATATATTTT.